Following are 20 T cell receptor beta chains from one sample sequenced in a study of CD8 T cells in ankylosing spondylitis. In TCRdb, the 5' RACE reads were re-called with MiXCR into one record per CDR3 protein. The sample records 200,000 to 300,000 distinct CDR3 sequences, more than 20% being singletons. The sequenced material came from blood, either unsorted or a sorted T cell fraction (not recorded which). All receptors come from a male donor with ankylosing spondylitis or in good health (not recorded which).

The chain has TRBV20-1 and TRBJ2-1; the D gene is possibly TRBD1 (5 bases). CDR3 length: 15 amino acids. Germline loops: CDR1 DFQATT, CDR2 SNEGSKA (reference sequence). V lost 3 bases and J 0 bases, leaving 12 bases between the germline ends. The CDR3 spells CSASIRAYSYNEQFF. Written as DNA, the CDR3 is TGCAGTGCTAGTATCAGGGCTTACTCCTACAATGAGCAGTTCTTC.

Turning to this clonotype: One base away lies a much larger clone, so this may be a sequencing read error. Written as DNA, the CDR3 is TGCGCCAGCAGACAAGTTTGGGCGAATGAGCAGTTCTTC. It specifies CASRQVWANEQFF. The chain recombines TRBV4-1 with TRBJ2-1; the D is unclear. The CDR3 has 13 amino acids. Germline V gene sequence: CDR1 MGHRA, CDR2 YSYEKL.

The chain carries TRBV5-1 and TRBJ2-7; 7 nucleotides line up with TRBD1. From germline, CDR1 is SGHRS and CDR2 YFSETQ. With 4 bases clipped from V and 5 bases from J, the junction kept 3 bases outside the gene matches. CDR3 size: 12 residues. CDR3 amino acids: CASSLTGHEQYF. The CDR3 bases are TGCGCCAGCAGCCTGACAGGGCACGAGCAGTACTTC.

This clonotype appeared many times. The V call is TRBV11-2, the J call TRBJ2-1; 10 positions match TRBD1. The CDR3 length is 16 residues. With 5 bases clipped from V and 5 bases from J, the junction kept 9 bases outside the gene matches. Germline-derived CDR1 and CDR2 are SGHAT and FQNNGV. The CDR3 region has the DNA TGTGCCAGCAGCATCGAGACAGGGGGCGGTGACAATGAGCAGTTCTTC. Encoded protein: CASSIETGGGDNEQFF. The full variable domain, its missing parts supplied by reference TRBV11-2 and TRBJ2-1, is EAGVAQSPRYKIIEKRQSVAFWCNPISGHATLYWYQQILGQGPKLLIQFQNNGVVDDSQLPKDRFSAERLKGVDSTLKIQPAKLEDSAVYLCASSIETGGGDNEQFFGPGTRLTVL.

This clonotype appeared many times. The genes are TRBV3-1 and TRBJ2-5; 7 positions match TRBD1. The CDR3 extends over 13 amino acids. V gave up 3 bases and J gave up 5 bases; unmatched junction bases: 3. CDR1 and CDR2 (germline): LGHDT, YNNKEL (reference sequence). CDR3 nucleotide sequence: TGTGCCAGCAGCCAGAGGGGGCATGAGACCCAGTACTTC. This codes for CASSQRGHETQYF.

This rearrangement joins TRBV6-1 to TRBJ2-7, with D unresolved. Trimming removed 4 bases from V and 2 bases from J, with 12 bases in between. This CDR3 has 14 residues. The germline V gene encodes CDR1 MNHNS and CDR2 SASEGT. CDR3 loop: CASSGYMKTYEQYF. The DNA of the CDR3 is TGTGCCAGCAGTGGGTACATGAAAACCTACGAGCAGTACTTC.

The J gene is TRBJ2-1, the V gene TRBV20-1; no clear D. Germline CDR1 and CDR2: DFQATT and SNEGSKA (reference sequence). The CDR3 is 14 residues long. Trimming removed 0 bases at V and 6 bases at J, with 12 bases between. CDR3 DNA: TGCAGTGCTAGAGATTTTTTTGCTGGCAATGAGCAGTTCTTC. Encoded protein: CSARDFFAGNEQFF.

This clonotype was counted only a few times. The gene calls are TRBV20-1 and TRBJ1-6; unclear D gene. V dropped 2 bases and J dropped 6 bases, with 14 bases sitting between them. CDR1 is DFQATT and CDR2 is SNEGSKA in the germline V gene (reference sequence). The CDR3 has 15 residues. CDR3 DNA: TGCAGTGCTAGACAGGAGAATTATCGTAATTCACCCCTCCACTTT. Protein product: CSARQENYRNSPLHF.

This clonotype was seen ten or more times. The rearrangement uses TRBV29-1 and TRBJ2-5, with D maybe TRBD1 (5 bases). The CDR3 runs to 15 residues. Trimming took off 2 bases at V and 5 bases at J, with 18 bases between the two ends. Looked up from germline, CDR1 is SQVTM and CDR2 is ANQGSEA. The CDR3 region has the DNA TGCAGCGTTGAAAGGCGCCCAGGGAATAGGGAGACCCAGTACTTC. This codes for CSVERRPGNRETQYF.

This clonotype was counted at least ten times. The chain links TRBV12-3 or TRBV12-4 to TRBJ1-1, with D tentatively TRBD1 (6 bases). The CDR3 loop spans 15 amino acids. Trimming stripped 6 bases from V and 5 bases from J, with 19 bases between. CDR3 DNA sequence: TGTGCCAGCAGCCCGTTGGAGGGGGGATTGACTGAAGCTTTCTTT. Translated, it gives CASSPLEGGLTEAFF.

V gene TRBV5-5 combines with J gene TRBJ2-7; the D gene is possibly TRBD1 (6 bases). The germline V gene has CDR1 SGHKS and CDR2 YYEKEE (reference sequence). The CDR3 spans 15 residues. Trimming took off 1 base at V and 0 bases at J, with 11 bases between the two ends. The CDR3 reads CASSLLRGSSYEQYF. For the CDR3, the DNA is TGTGCCAGCAGCTTGCTCAGGGGCAGCTCCTACGAGCAGTACTTC. The full variable domain, completed using reference TRBV5-5 and TRBJ2-7, is DAGVTQSPTHLIKTRGQQVTLRCSPISGHKSVSWYQQVLGQGPQFIFQYYEKEERGRGNFPDRFSARQFPNYSSELNVNALLLGDSALYLCASSLLRGSSYEQYFGPGTRLTVT.

This clonotype has a handful of counts. The chain links TRBV6-5 to TRBJ2-3; 9 nucleotides align to TRBD1. Trimming took 2 bases from V and 2 from J; bases not matched to a gene: 2. The CDR3 length is 15 residues. Germline loops: CDR1 MNHEY, CDR2 SVGAGI. CDR3 sequence (DNA): TGTGCCAGCAGTTACGGGACAGGGTTCACAGATACGCAGTATTTT. Translation gives CASSYGTGFTDTQYF.

As for this clonotype: One junction end disagrees with the germline gene, perhaps due to a read error. The CDR3 is CASCQERVSGKTQYF. The CDR3 DNA is TGTGCCAGCTGCCAAGAGAGGGTCTCCGGGAAGACCCAGTACTTC. V usage is TRBV3-1 and J usage is TRBJ2-5; weak D call: TRBD2 (5 bases). This CDR3 comprises 15 residues. Germline V gene lookup returns CDR1 LGHDT and CDR2 YNNKEL (reference sequence).

The J gene is TRBJ2-7, the V gene TRBV10-1; TRBD2 is a possible D gene (6 bases). Germline loops: CDR1 WNHNN, CDR2 SYGVQD (reference sequence). Trimming removed 3 bases at V and 6 bases at J, with 9 bases between. This CDR3 has 12 amino acids. This CDR3 reads CASSDPGVEQYF. The CDR3 DNA follows: TGCGCCAGCAGTGATCCGGGGGTCGAGCAGTACTTC.

The CDR3 coding sequence is TGTGCCCACGGGGCAGACACAGATACGCAGTATTTT. Translation: CAHGADTDTQYF. The V gene is TRBV6-6, the J gene TRBJ2-3, with D tentatively TRBD1 or TRBD2 (5 bases each). This CDR3 has 12 amino acids. V shed 11 bases and J shed 2 bases, with 11 bases lying between them. Germline V gene lookup returns CDR1 MNHNY and CDR2 SVGAGI (reference sequence).

The sample holds a few counts of this clonotype. The chain recombines TRBV2 with TRBJ2-3, with a weak D call TRBD2 (6 bases). The V gene lost 4 bases and the J gene lost 3 bases, with 14 bases spanning the gap. This CDR3 has 15 residues. The germline CDR1 and CDR2 sequences are SNHLY and FYNNEI. The CDR3 reads CASSVRARGTDTQYF. The CDR3 DNA reads TGTGCCAGCAGTGTCAGGGCCCGGGGGACAGATACGCAGTATTTT.

This clonotype has at least ten counts. The chain has TRBV5-6 and TRBJ2-7; D gene ambiguous. Germline values: CDR1 SGHDT, CDR2 YYEEEE. The CDR3 has 13 amino acids. V dropped 4 bases and J dropped 3 bases, with 11 bases sitting between them. This CDR3 is CASSPGSLYEQYF. CDR3 coding DNA: TGTGCCAGCAGCCCAGGAAGCCTCTACGAGCAGTACTTC.

The V call is TRBV20-1, the J call TRBJ2-2, with 7 positions matching TRBD2. J was trimmed by 6 bases and V by 3 bases; bases with no gene match: 4. Looked up from germline, CDR1 is DFQATT and CDR2 is SNEGSKA (reference sequence). The length of the CDR3 is 13 residues. In nucleotides, the CDR3 is TGCAGTGCTAGTCTTGGGGGGGCCGGGGAGCTGTTTTTT. It is translated as CSASLGGAGELFF.

Ten or more counts support this clonotype. The chain combines TRBV5-1 with TRBJ2-3, with TRBD2 matching 9 bases. In germline, CDR1 is SGHRS, CDR2 YFSETQ. V shed 6 bases and J 1 base; nucleotides not matched to a gene: 6. There are 15 residues in the CDR3. The CDR3 loop reads CASIKRTSGTDTQYF. The CDR3 DNA is TGCGCCAGCATAAAACGGACTAGCGGCACAGATACGCAGTATTTT. The complete variable domain, with remaining parts taken from reference TRBV5-1 and TRBJ2-3, reads KAGVTQTPRYLIKTRGQQVTLSCSPISGHRSVSWYQQTPGQGLQFLFEYFSETQRNKGNFPGRFSGRQFSNSRSEMNVSTLELGDSALYLCASIKRTSGTDTQYFGPGTRLTVL.

This clonotype was seen many times. This sequence joins TRBV21-1 and TRBJ2-1. TRBV21-1 is deemed a pseudogene. CDR3 size: 15 residues. CDR3 loop: CASSKWVKAYNEQFF. The CDR3 DNA reads as TGTGCCAGCAGCAAATGGGTCAAGGCCTACAATGAGCAGTTCTTC.